A single sample is the source of the 23 T cell receptor beta chains below, sequenced in a study of cytomegalovirus exposure and HLA in healthy donors. The PCR used 60 Vbeta and 13 Jbeta primers. Sequenced by immunoSEQ multiplex PCR; TCRdb stores in-frame clones only, minus some. The sample lists about 200,000 clones; about two thirds were seen once. Sequencing used PBMCs. These receptors were taken from a man aged 40-49 years in good health and CMV-seropositive.

This clone was recorded a few times. CDR3 sequence: CASRGQLYNSPLHF. CDR3 DNA sequence: TGTGCCAGCAGGGGACAGCTATATAATTCACCCCTCCACTTT. The chain has TRBV6-1 and TRBJ1-6; 7 bases are a match to TRBD1. The CDR3 consists of 14 residues. Germline V CDR1 and CDR2: MNHNS, SASEGT. With V trimmed by 6 bases and J by 4 bases, 3 bases remained unmatched.

The gene calls are TRBV4-1 and TRBJ2-1, with TRBD2 identical over 10 bases. Trimming took 1 base from V and 5 from J; bases not matched to a gene: 5. The CDR3 contains 16 residues. Germline V lookup: CDR1 MGHRA, CDR2 YSYEKL. The CDR3 coding sequence is TGCGCCAGCAGCCAAGTGCGCCTAGCGGGGGACAATGAGCAGTTCTTC. Translating it yields CASSQVRLAGDNEQFF.

This clone is termed medium-sized. The genes are TRBV15 and TRBJ2-6, with TRBD2 as a possible D gene (5 bases). The length of the CDR3 is 16 residues. Germline assignment: CDR1 LNHNV and CDR2 YYDKDF (reference sequence). V was clipped by 0 bases and J by 4 bases, with 10 bases between them. The CDR3 sequence: CATSRDQGSGANVLTF. CDR3 DNA sequence: TGTGCCACCAGCAGAGATCAAGGGAGCGGGGCCAACGTCCTGACTTTC.

The gene calls are TRBV7-8 and TRBJ1-4; 7 bases map to TRBD1. The CDR3 extends over 16 amino acids. J lost 4 bases, V lost 1 base, and 6 bases had no gene match. Germline V gene lookup returns CDR1 SGHVS and CDR2 FQNEAQ. The CDR3 sequence: CASSLGRDRFNEKLFF. The CDR3 bases are TGTGCCAGCAGCTTAGGACGGGACAGATTTAATGAAAAACTGTTTTTT. Full variable domain (missing parts from reference TRBV7-8 and TRBJ1-4): GAGVSQSPRYKVAKRGQDVALRCDPISGHVSLFWYQQALGQGPEFLTYFQNEAQLDKSGLPSDRFFAERPEGSVSTLKIQRTQQEDSAVYLCASSLGRDRFNEKLFFGSGTQLSVL.

The chain joins TRBV29-1 to TRBJ2-7; TRBD2 might be the D (6 bases). V shed 6 bases and J shed 0 bases, with 21 bases lying between them. Germline CDR1 SQVTM, CDR2 ANQGSEA. The CDR3 spans 16 residues. The CDR3 DNA follows: TGCAGCGTCCAGGGAGAATCCGGGACTGGCTCCTACGAGCAGTACTTC. Translating gives CSVQGESGTGSYEQYF.

V usage is TRBV19 and J usage is TRBJ1-1; D may be TRBD1 (5 bases). CDR1 is LNHDA and CDR2 is SQIVND in the germline V gene (reference sequence). V lost 7 bases to trimming and J lost 1 base, with 13 bases between them. This CDR3 contains 14 residues. The CDR3 is CASTLGAGNTEAFF. The CDR3 DNA follows: TGTGCCAGTACCCTAGGGGCCGGGAACACTGAAGCTTTCTTT.

This clone occurred a few times. This chain links TRBV4-2 with TRBJ2-5; D possibly corresponds to TRBD2 (5 bases). Germline V gene sequence: CDR1 LGHNA, CDR2 YNFKEQ. The CDR3 is 14 residues long. The ends were cut back, 0 bases at V and 5 bases at J, with 10 bases in the middle. CDR3 nucleotides: TGTGCCAGCAGCCAAGATGAGGGATCGGAGACCCAGTACTTC. This encodes CASSQDEGSETQYF.

The chain recombines TRBV6-1 with TRBJ1-4, with TRBD1 matching 7 bases. With 6 bases clipped from V and 8 bases from J, the junction kept 12 bases outside the gene matches. The CDR3 has 15 amino acids. Germline V gene data show CDR1 as MNHNS and CDR2 as SASEGT. The CDR3 DNA is TGTGCCAGCAGCCCTTACTTAGGGGGCGACGAAAAACTGTTTTTT. As protein: CASSPYLGGDEKLFF.

This sequence joins TRBV7-2 and TRBJ2-1; 7 positions agree with TRBD1. With V trimmed by 5 bases and J by 3 bases, 10 bases remained unmatched. This CDR3 contains 16 residues. Germline CDR1 and CDR2: SGHTA and FQGNSA. Here the CDR3 reads CASSPQTGDGYNEQFF. CDR3 coding DNA: TGTGCCAGCAGCCCCCAAACAGGGGATGGCTACAATGAGCAGTTCTTC.

This chain's CDR3 is CASSAVPGDEQYF. The DNA of the CDR3 is TGTGCCAGCAGCGCCGTTCCAGGGGACGAGCAGTACTTC. This sequence joins TRBV5-6 and TRBJ2-7, with D possibly TRBD1 on 6 matching bases. CDR1 and CDR2 from the germline V gene are SGHDT and YYEEEE. V lost 4 bases and J lost 5, with 13 bases in between. The CDR3 spans 13 residues.

This clone appeared a single time. The rearrangement links TRBV7-2 to TRBJ1-2; D might be TRBD1 (5 bases). Per germline, CDR1 SGHTA and CDR2 FQGNSA. The V gene lost 1 base and the J gene lost 2 bases, with 14 bases spanning the gap. The CDR3 runs to 16 residues. CDR3 residues: CASSLVLGGYNYGYTF. In DNA, the CDR3 is TGTGCCAGCAGCTTAGTCCTCGGGGGGTACAACTATGGCTACACCTTC. The entire variable domain, with the rest obtained from reference TRBV7-2 and TRBJ1-2, is as follows: GAGVSQSPSNKVTEKGKDVELRCDPISGHTALYWYRQSLGQGLEFLIYFQGNSAPDKSGLPSDRFSAERTGGSVSTLTIQRTQQEDSAVYLCASSLVLGGYNYGYTFGSGTRLTVV.

The V gene is TRBV19, the J gene TRBJ2-4; 12 bases match TRBD2. V lost 8 bases to trimming and J lost 7 bases; unmatched junction nucleotides: 15. Germline values: CDR1 LNHDA, CDR2 SQIVND (reference sequence). The CDR3 length is 17 residues. For the CDR3, the DNA is TGTGCCAGTTCCAGGGGGGACCCACTAGCGGGAGGTAACATTCAGTACTTC. It yields the protein CASSRGDPLAGGNIQYF.

The J gene is TRBJ1-1, the V gene TRBV29-1, with D perhaps TRBD1 (6 bases). CDR1 and CDR2 from the germline V gene are SQVTM and ANQGSEA. Trimming took off 5 bases at V and 10 bases at J, with 14 bases between the two ends. This CDR3 is built from 11 residues. The CDR3 region has the DNA TGCAGCGTTCCTAAACAGGGCCGAGCTTTCTTT. Protein: CSVPKQGRAFF.

The V call is TRBV9, the J call TRBJ2-3; weak D call: TRBD1 (5 bases). Germline CDR1 and CDR2: SGDLS and YYNGEE. The ends were cut back, 0 bases at V and 3 bases at J, with 11 bases in the middle. The CDR3 is made up of 15 amino acids. The CDR3 sequence is CASSVGVGVTDTQYF. The CDR3 bases are TGTGCCAGCAGCGTAGGTGTAGGGGTTACAGATACGCAGTATTTT.

J is TRBJ2-1 and V is TRBV13; 7 bases fit TRBD1. This CDR3 contains 12 residues. The germline gives CDR1 PRHDT, CDR2 FYEKMQ (reference sequence). The V segment lost 5 bases and the J segment 10 bases; nucleotides outside the gene matches: 5. The DNA for the CDR3 is TGTGCCAGCAGCCAAGACAGGGACGAGCAGTTCTTC. Protein product: CASSQDRDEQFF. The whole variable domain, remainder taken from reference TRBV13 and TRBJ2-1, is AAGVIQSPRHLIKEKRETATLKCYPIPRHDTVYWYQQGPGQDPQFLISFYEKMQSDKGSIPDRFSAQQFSDYHSELNMSSLELGDSALYFCASSQDRDEQFFGPGTRLTVL.

The J gene is TRBJ1-4, the V gene TRBV23-1, with TRBD1 matching 9 bases. TRBV23-1 is designated an ORF whose function remains uncertain. This CDR3 comprises 14 residues. Unmatched junction bases numbered 11, after V lost 4 bases and J lost 14 bases. CDR3 region: CASSLVPGQGWLFF. The CDR3 region has the DNA TGCGCCAGCAGTCTCGTCCCGGGACAGGGTTGGCTGTTTTTT.

As concerns this clone: Mismatch with germline at one junction end may stem from a read error. The CDR3 protein is CSSSTNIRNTEAFF. CDR3 in DNA: TGTTCCAGCAGCACTAACATCCGGAACACTGAAGCTTTCTTT. The chain is built from TRBV7-9 and TRBJ1-1; D gene uncertain. Germline CDR1 reads SEHNR; CDR2 reads FQNEAQ (reference sequence). The CDR3 consists of 14 residues.

The chain joins TRBV25-1 to TRBJ2-5; D is undetermined. The CDR3 has 15 amino acids. V was trimmed by 6 bases and J by 5 bases, leaving 19 bases between them. Germline CDR1 MGHDK, CDR2 SYGVNS. The CDR3 loop reads CASSPRYGARETQYF. The CDR3 DNA is TGTGCCAGCAGCCCTAGATACGGAGCGCGGGAGACCCAGTACTTC.

This sequence joins TRBV6-1 and TRBJ1-2; 7 bases line up with TRBD1. Germline V gene lookup returns CDR1 MNHNS and CDR2 SASEGT. After removal of 5 bases from V and 7 bases from J, the junction contained 7 bases not matched to a gene. The CDR3 contains 13 residues. The chain's CDR3 is CASSTTGLTGYTF. In nucleotides, the CDR3 is TGTGCCAGCAGTACGACAGGGTTGACTGGCTACACCTTC.

This chain connects TRBV2 to TRBJ2-5; tentatively, D is TRBD2 (6 bases). Germline V gene sequence: CDR1 SNHLY, CDR2 FYNNEI. V was pared by 4 bases and J by 11 bases, with 17 bases between. The CDR3 is 13 residues long. The CDR3 DNA is TGTGCCAGCAGTGTTGGAGAGGGAGGATGGCAGTACTTC. This encodes CASSVGEGGWQYF.

This sequence joins TRBV5-1 and TRBJ2-7; 9 bases align to TRBD1. The trim removed 7 bases at V and 6 bases at J, leaving 14 bases unmatched. Germline CDR1 SGHRS, CDR2 YFSETQ. The CDR3 totals 15 residues. In nucleotides, the CDR3 is TGCGCCAGCCAGAAAGAACCGGGACAGGGACTCGAGCAGTACTTC. Its protein product is CASQKEPGQGLEQYF.

The DNA for the CDR3 is TGTGCCAGCAGCCAGAATAGACAGGGGTGGGCCTACGAGCAGTACTTC. Encoded protein: CASSQNRQGWAYEQYF. This chain joins TRBV5-6 and TRBJ2-7, with TRBD1 matching over 8 bases. The trim removed 4 bases at V and 2 bases at J, leaving 11 bases unmatched. The CDR3 sequence is 16 residues long. The germline V gene encodes CDR1 SGHDT and CDR2 YYEEEE.

This clone was counted a few times. The V and J genes are TRBV19 and TRBJ1-5; D unresolved. This CDR3 has 14 amino acids. V lost 4 bases and J lost 1, with 8 bases in between. CDR1 and CDR2 (germline): LNHDA, SQIVND (reference sequence). As DNA, the CDR3 is TGTGCCAGTAGTACTCAGTCCAGCAATCAGCCCCAGCATTTT. Translation: CASSTQSSNQPQHF.